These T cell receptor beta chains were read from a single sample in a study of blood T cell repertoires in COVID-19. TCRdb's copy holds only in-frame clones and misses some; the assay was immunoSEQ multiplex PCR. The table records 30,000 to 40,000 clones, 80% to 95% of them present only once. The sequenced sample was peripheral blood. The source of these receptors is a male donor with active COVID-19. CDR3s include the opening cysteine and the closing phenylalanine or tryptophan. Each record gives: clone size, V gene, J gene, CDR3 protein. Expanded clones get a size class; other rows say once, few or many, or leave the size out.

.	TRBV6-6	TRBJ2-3	CASRRGQTTDTQYF
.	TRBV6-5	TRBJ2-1	CASSYGGNSYYNEQFF
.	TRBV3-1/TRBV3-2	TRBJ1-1	CASSQDRTGNLAFF
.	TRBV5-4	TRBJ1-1	CASRFDTGVGTEAFF
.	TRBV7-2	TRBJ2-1	CASSLQGSSSYNEQFF
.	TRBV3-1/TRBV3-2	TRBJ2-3	CASSQAVLAGFVTDTQYF
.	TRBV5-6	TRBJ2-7	CASRNRELAYEQYF
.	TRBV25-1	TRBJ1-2	CASSEGGGQGYYTF
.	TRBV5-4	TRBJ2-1	CASSLGQERQFF
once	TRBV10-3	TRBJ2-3	CAIRVGGTDTQYF
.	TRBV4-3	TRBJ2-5	CASSQGLTGGEKTQYF
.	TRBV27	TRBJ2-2	CASYARGRWTGELFF
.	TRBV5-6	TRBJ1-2	CASSLDYYGYTF
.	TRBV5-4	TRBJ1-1	CASSLQGSPEAFF
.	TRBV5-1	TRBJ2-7	CASSRDSYEQYF
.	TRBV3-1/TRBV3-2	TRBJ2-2	CASSRAETNTGELFF
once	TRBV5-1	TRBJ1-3	CASSWDRGATGNTIYF
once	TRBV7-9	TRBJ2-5	CASSPHKGGGGETQYF
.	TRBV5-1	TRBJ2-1	CASSLAGRGGYNEQFF
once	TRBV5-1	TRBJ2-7	CASSLQTDYEQYF
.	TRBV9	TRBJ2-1	CASSVAPSSYNEQFF
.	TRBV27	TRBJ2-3	CASSSYRGPTDTQYF